The 27 T cell receptor beta chains below were found in one sample sequenced in a study of T cell changes during pregnancy in multiple sclerosis (dated by TCRdb to between 2019 and 2020). The library was built by means of the immunoSEQ multiplex PCR assay. What TCRdb holds here is the immuneACCESS table cut down to in-frame rearrangements. Part of the clones is not present; checked against another copy, under half of the missing clones reflect an unresolved V gene, and the others are unexplained. The sample has 35,000 to 45,000 clones on record, approximately 90% of them singletons. The top ten hold around 1.3% of the sample. The sequencing used peripheral blood, collected before pregnancy. These receptors came from a female donor with multiple sclerosis, enrolled in a pregnancy study.

Within the sample, this clone is medium-sized. The gene calls are TRBV7-2 and TRBJ2-5, with TRBD2 matching over 10 bases. Losses at the gene ends were 4 bases for V and 3 bases for J; bases not matched to a gene: 8. CDR3 length: 16 residues. CDR1 and CDR2 from the germline V gene are SGHTA and FQGNSA. The CDR3 nucleotides are TGTGCCAGCAGCTGGGGATACCTAGCGGGAGAAGAGACCCAGTACTTC. Translation gives CASSWGYLAGEETQYF.

The chain uses TRBV19 and TRBJ1-1, with TRBD1 as a possible D gene (5 bases). The CDR3 runs 16 residues. Per the germline V gene, CDR1 is LNHDA and CDR2 is SQIVND (reference sequence). The ends were cut back, 3 bases at V and 10 bases at J, with 24 bases in the middle. The CDR3 nucleotides are TGTGCCAGTAGTATGACGCAGGGCACCCATCTGGAGAGAGCTTTCTTT. Encoded protein: CASSMTQGTHLERAFF.

This chain links TRBV18 with TRBJ2-3; TRBD2 aligns across 10 bases. V lost 3 bases and J lost 6; bases outside the gene matches: 12. Germline V gives CDR1 KGHSH, CDR2 LQKENI. This CDR3 contains 17 residues. The CDR3 sequence: CASSPEGLAGEADTQYF. CDR3 DNA sequence: TGTGCCAGCTCACCGGAGGGCCTAGCGGGAGAAGCGGATACGCAGTATTTT.

The chain is built from TRBV7-2 and TRBJ2-5; 9 bases match TRBD2. The CDR3 is made up of 15 amino acids. CDR1 and CDR2 from the germline V gene are SGHTA and FQGNSA. V was clipped by 5 bases and J by 5 bases; unmatched bases: 9. CDR3 protein: CASSLGGRAGETQYF. Written as DNA, the CDR3 is TGTGCCAGCAGCCTTGGCGGGAGGGCCGGGGAGACCCAGTACTTC.

The CDR3 DNA reads TGTGCCAGCAGTTCCACAGGGATAGCACTCGAGCAGTACTTC. As protein: CASSSTGIALEQYF. The gene calls are TRBV27 and TRBJ2-7; weak D call: TRBD1 (6 bases). The CDR3 runs 14 residues. Germline V lookup: CDR1 MNHEY, CDR2 SMNVEV (reference sequence). Deletions cut 4 bases from V and 6 bases from J, with 16 bases between.

The chain carries TRBV6-6 and TRBJ2-7; D might be TRBD2 (6 bases). Trimming pared 2 bases from V and 11 bases from J, leaving 22 bases between. CDR3 length: 15 residues. CDR1 and CDR2 from the germline V gene are MNHNY and SVGAGI (reference sequence). The CDR3 loop reads CASSYQSGPSGLEYF. In DNA, the CDR3 is TGTGCCAGCAGTTACCAGAGCGGGCCCTCTGGTTTGGAGTACTTC.

Here the CDR3 DNA reads TGTGCCAGCAGCGTATTTGGGACTAGTTCCCCAGATACGCAGTATTTT. Translation gives CASSVFGTSSPDTQYF. J is TRBJ2-3 and V is TRBV9; 8 bases are a match to TRBD2. This CDR3 is built from 16 residues. The V gene's germline CDR1 is SGDLS and CDR2 YYNGEE. The J segment lost 4 bases and the V segment lost 1 base, leaving 8 bases of the junction unmatched.

The chain recombines TRBV7-9 with TRBJ2-5; D unresolved. Per germline, CDR1 SEHNR and CDR2 FQNEAQ (reference sequence). V shed 4 bases and J shed 1 base, with 13 bases lying between them. The CDR3 is 15 amino acids. CDR3 DNA sequence: TGTGCCAGCAGCTCGACTTATGATACCCAAGAGACCCAGTACTTC. Translation: CASSSTYDTQETQYF.

The V call is TRBV6-6, the J call TRBJ2-7; maybe TRBD1 (6 bases). Germline V CDR1 and CDR2: MNHNY, SVGAGI (reference sequence). The CDR3 contains 14 residues. The V gene lost 5 bases and the J gene lost 3 bases, with 14 bases spanning the gap. CDR3 DNA sequence: TGTGCCAGCAGTCCGACAGGCCGACGCTACGAGCAGTACTTC. Its protein is CASSPTGRRYEQYF.

The chain carries TRBV18 and TRBJ2-3, with D hard to call. CDR3 length equals 13 residues. V lost 0 bases, J lost 4 bases, and 5 bases lay in between. Looked up from germline, CDR1 is KGHSH and CDR2 is LQKENI. CDR3 loop: CASSPPSSDTQYF. The CDR3 DNA reads as TGTGCCAGCTCACCACCATCCTCAGATACGCAGTATTTT.

This chain joins TRBV9 and TRBJ2-5, with 10 bases aligning to TRBD2. CDR3 length equals 13 residues. Germline V gene data show CDR1 as SGDLS and CDR2 as YYNGEE. The V gene end was trimmed by 3 bases and the J gene end by 11 bases; junction bases not matched to a gene: 7. CDR3 loop: CASSAGLAEEQYF. The CDR3 bases are TGTGCCAGCAGCGCAGGACTAGCGGAAGAGCAGTACTTC.

The chain combines TRBV27 with TRBJ1-1; D is undetermined. CDR1 and CDR2 from the germline V gene are MNHEY and SMNVEV (reference sequence). V was cut by 3 bases and J by 7 bases, with 9 bases left in between. CDR3 length: 12 residues. The CDR3 coding sequence is TGTGCCAGCAGTTTTCCCGGGTTTGAAGCTTTCTTT. Translation: CASSFPGFEAFF.

CDR3 DNA: TGTGCCAGCAGCTTTAGCGGACCTAACAATGAGCAGTTCTTC. This encodes CASSFSGPNNEQFF. The V call is TRBV7-9, the J call TRBJ2-1; D might be TRBD2 (6 bases). V was shortened by 3 bases and J by 5 bases, with 11 bases between the two germline ends. In germline, CDR1 is SEHNR, CDR2 FQNEAQ (reference sequence). The CDR3 covers 14 residues.

This rearrangement joins TRBV10-1 to TRBJ2-5, with 7 bases that match TRBD2. The V gene's germline CDR1 is WNHNN and CDR2 SYGVQD (reference sequence). V shed 3 bases, J shed 2 bases, and the junction held 6 bases outside the gene matches. There are 15 residues in the CDR3. Written as DNA, the CDR3 is TGCGCCAGCAGTGAAGCGGGAAGGCCTCAAGAGACCCAGTACTTC. The encoded protein is CASSEAGRPQETQYF.

This chain connects TRBV30 to TRBJ1-2, with D possibly being TRBD1 (6 bases). V lost 2 bases and J lost 7, with 14 bases in between. The CDR3 is 13 amino acids. Germline loops: CDR1 GTSNPN, CDR2 SVGIG (reference sequence). The CDR3 region has the DNA TGTGCCTGGAGTTCCACAGGGTGGGGTGGCTACACCTTC. It encodes CAWSSTGWGGYTF.

The chain joins TRBV5-1 to TRBJ1-1; D is perhaps TRBD1 (6 bases). Germline CDR1 is SGHRS and CDR2 is YFSETQ. There are 13 residues in the CDR3. Trimming removed 0 bases from V and 6 bases from J, with 9 bases in between. CDR3 nucleotide sequence: TGCGCCAGCAGCTTGGAAGGGACACCTGAAGCTTTCTTT. Amino acids: CASSLEGTPEAFF.

The chain couples TRBV10-2 to TRBJ2-1; TRBD2 matches 14 bases. From germline, CDR1 is WSHSY and CDR2 SAAADI. V was clipped by 4 bases and J by 5 bases; unmatched bases: 4. This CDR3 has 16 amino acids. The CDR3 coding sequence is TGCGCCAGCAGTGGAGGGACTAGCGGGAGACACAATGAGCAGTTCTTC. Translated, it gives CASSGGTSGRHNEQFF.

The V call is TRBV7-2, the J call TRBJ2-4; 9 nucleotides agree with TRBD1. The CDR3 length is 14 residues. With 3 bases clipped from V and 9 bases from J, the junction kept 6 bases outside the gene matches. Looked up from germline, CDR1 is SGHTA and CDR2 is FQGNSA. CDR3 DNA sequence: TGTGCCAGCAGCTTGTGGACAGGGGACGTCATTCAGTACTTC. It yields the protein CASSLWTGDVIQYF.

The chain couples TRBV27 to TRBJ2-5; TRBD2 is a possible D gene (6 bases). The V end lost 3 bases, the J end lost 3 bases, and 14 bases lay between the germline ends. Germline assignment: CDR1 MNHEY and CDR2 SMNVEV (reference sequence). CDR3 size: 15 residues. CDR3 coding DNA: TGTGCCAGCAGTTTGTTCACCGGGGGTGAAGAGACCCAGTACTTC. Encoded protein: CASSLFTGGEETQYF.

The chain combines TRBV28 with TRBJ2-7; 8 positions match TRBD1. The CDR3 covers 14 residues. Trimming at V came to 4 bases and at J to 2 bases, leaving 4 bases not matched to a gene. Germline V gene sequence: CDR1 MDHEN, CDR2 SYDVKM. The CDR3 DNA sequence: TGTGCCAGCAGTTACCTACAGGGGGCCTACGAGCAGTACTTC. It is translated as CASSYLQGAYEQYF.

The rearrangement joins TRBV28 to TRBJ1-2; tentative D call: TRBD1 (5 bases). CDR1 and CDR2 (germline): MDHEN, SYDVKM. Trimming removed 1 base at V and 4 bases at J, with 10 bases between. The CDR3 sequence is 14 residues long. The CDR3 nucleotides are TGTGCCAGCAGTTTATTGACAGACACCTATGGCTACACCTTC. Its protein product is CASSLLTDTYGYTF.

The gene calls are TRBV18 and TRBJ1-2, with D unclear. The length of the CDR3 is 15 residues. The V and J ends lost 3 bases and 2 bases respectively, with 13 bases between them. Germline V gene data show CDR1 as KGHSH and CDR2 as LQKENI. Written as DNA, the CDR3 is TGTGCCAGCTCACCTGGACGGCGGGAGAACTATGGCTACACCTTC. Translated, it gives CASSPGRRENYGYTF.

The chain uses TRBV4-1 and TRBJ2-1; 14 nucleotides match TRBD2. After removal of 3 bases from V and 4 bases from J, the junction contained 8 bases not matched to a gene. Germline loops: CDR1 MGHRA, CDR2 YSYEKL. The CDR3 consists of 18 residues. The DNA of the CDR3 is TGCGCCAGCAGCCACCGGACTAGCGGGAGGAGGGGGTACAATGAGCAGTTCTTC. As protein: CASSHRTSGRRGYNEQFF.

V and J are TRBV2 and TRBJ2-1; D is ambiguous. V lost 7 bases and J lost 4, with 11 bases in between. Germline values: CDR1 SNHLY, CDR2 FYNNEI. This CDR3 is 13 amino acids long. CDR3 sequence: CASTTREYNEQFF. Here the CDR3 DNA reads TGTGCCAGCACGACTCGCGAGTACAATGAGCAGTTCTTC. The full variable domain, with the rest looked up from reference TRBV2 and TRBJ2-1, is EPEVTQTPSHQVTQMGQEVILRCVPISNHLYFYWYRQILGQKVEFLVSFYNNEISEKSEIFDDQFSVERPDGSNFTLKIRSTKLEDSAMYFCASTTREYNEQFFGPGTRLTVL.

The rearrangement uses TRBV9 and TRBJ2-7, with D tentatively TRBD2 (5 bases). With 4 bases removed from V and 0 bases from J, the gap between germline ends came to 8 bases. Germline V gene sequence: CDR1 SGDLS, CDR2 YYNGEE. The CDR3 runs to 13 residues. The CDR3 DNA reads TGTGCCAGCAGCCTCCGGGACTCCTACGAGCAGTACTTC. It specifies CASSLRDSYEQYF. Combining the CDR3 with reference TRBV9 and TRBJ2-7 gives the whole variable domain DSGVTQTPKHLITATGQRVTLRCSPRSGDLSVYWYQQSLDQGLQFLIQYYNGEERAKGNILERFSAQQFPDLHSELNLSSLELGDSALYFCASSLRDSYEQYFGPGTRLTVT.

The chain recombines TRBV27 with TRBJ1-5; a possible D gene is TRBD1 (5 bases). This CDR3 contains 13 residues. The V end was cut by 2 bases, the J end by 7 bases, with 9 bases between. Per germline, CDR1 MNHEY and CDR2 SMNVEV (reference sequence). CDR3 in amino acids: CASSLGGLQPQHF. The CDR3 DNA is TGTGCCAGCAGTTTAGGGGGGTTACAGCCCCAGCATTTT.

The rearrangement joins TRBV28 to TRBJ2-3, with D possibly matching TRBD2 (5 bases). Germline-derived CDR1 and CDR2 are MDHEN and SYDVKM. V was pared by 3 bases and J by 0 bases, with 10 bases between. The CDR3 is made up of 15 amino acids. This chain's CDR3 is CASSFGGLSTDTQYF. CDR3 DNA: TGTGCCAGCAGTTTCGGCGGGCTAAGCACAGATACGCAGTATTTT.